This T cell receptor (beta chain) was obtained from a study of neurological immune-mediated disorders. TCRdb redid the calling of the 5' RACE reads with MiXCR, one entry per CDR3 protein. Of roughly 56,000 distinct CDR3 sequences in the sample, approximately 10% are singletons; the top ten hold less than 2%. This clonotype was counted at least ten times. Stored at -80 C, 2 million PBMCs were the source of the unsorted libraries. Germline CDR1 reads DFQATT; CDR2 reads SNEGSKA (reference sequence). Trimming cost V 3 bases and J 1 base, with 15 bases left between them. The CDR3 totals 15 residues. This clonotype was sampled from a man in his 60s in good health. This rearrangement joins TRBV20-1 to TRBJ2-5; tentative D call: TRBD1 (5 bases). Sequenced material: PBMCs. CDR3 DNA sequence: TGCAGTGCTAGGGTTGCTCAGGGTTCCCAAGAGACCCAGTACTTC. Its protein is CSARVAQGSQETQYF.